This T cell receptor (beta chain) was obtained from a study of OX40 agonist ivuxolimab in advanced cancers. The CDR3 has 12 amino acids. Trimming shortened V by 7 bases and J by 5 bases, and 12 bases separated the two germline ends. The germline gives CDR1 SGHRS, CDR2 YFSETQ. Repertoires were generated with immunoSEQ multiplex PCR, while TCRdb's copy carries only in-frame clones and drops some. The repertoire holds about 120,000 clones, with around 87% as singletons. The chain links TRBV5-1 to TRBJ2-5; TRBD1 is a possible D gene (6 bases). This TCR derives from an adult with an advanced solid tumor such as melanoma, head and neck, liver or kidney cancer. The sequences come from CD4+ or CD8+ T cells sorted from blood, collected in a trial of the OX40 agonist ivuxolimab. CDR3 in DNA: TGCGCCAGCTACAGGGTGGGGGAGACCCAGTACTTC. Translating it yields CASYRVGETQYF.